Following are 14 T cell receptor beta chains from one sample sequenced in a study of patients and donors after allogeneic stem cell transplantation. TCRdb re-derived calls from the RT-PCR reads in MiXCR, one entry per CDR3 protein. The sample consists of about a million distinct CDR3 sequences, roughly 18% of them appearing once. Sequenced: blood, either unsorted or a sorted T cell fraction (not recorded which). All receptors come from a human donor who was either an allogeneic HSCT recipient or a stem cell or donor lymphocyte infusion donor (not recorded which). It is not recorded whose cells these are; they may come from a transplant donor.

The chain combines TRBV2 with TRBJ1-5, with D hard to call. Trimming removed 10 bases from V and 4 bases from J, with 17 bases in between. The CDR3 sequence is 14 residues long. Germline-derived CDR1 and CDR2 are SNHLY and FYNNEI. As DNA, the CDR3 is TGTGCCACCGGGGTGGAGCTCGGGAATCAGCCCCAGCATTTT. Its protein is CATGVELGNQPQHF.

This clonotype was detected only a few times. The rearrangement links TRBV4-3 to TRBJ1-4; maybe TRBD1 (5 bases). Germline V gene sequence: CDR1 LGHNA, CDR2 YSLEER. The CDR3 sequence is 16 residues long. Trimming cost V 3 bases and J 3 bases, with 14 bases left between them. The CDR3 sequence is CASSQGRQRPNEKLFF. The CDR3 DNA sequence: TGCGCCAGCAGCCAGGGCCGACAGAGGCCTAATGAAAAACTGTTTTTT.

This clonotype came up a few times. The V and J genes are TRBV5-1 and TRBJ1-5; a weak D match, TRBD1 (5 bases). Germline lookup yields CDR1 SGHRS and CDR2 YFSETQ. This CDR3 has 15 amino acids. V lost 2 bases to trimming and J lost 2 bases, with 11 bases between them. As DNA, the CDR3 is TGCGCCAGCAGCTTAGCAGGGAATGGCAATCAGCCCCAGCATTTT. This gives the protein CASSLAGNGNQPQHF.

The chain joins TRBV7-2 to TRBJ2-7, with no clear D. Germline V gives CDR1 SGHTA, CDR2 FQGNSA. This CDR3 spans 13 amino acids. The V gene lost 5 bases and the J gene lost 6 bases, with 14 bases spanning the gap. The CDR3 sequence is CASSPDMIVEQYF. CDR3 DNA: TGTGCCAGCAGCCCAGACATGATTGTCGAGCAGTACTTC.

J is TRBJ1-4 and V is TRBV6-5; D not resolved. V lost 2 bases and J 7 bases, leaving 14 bases between the germline ends. CDR1 is MNHEY and CDR2 is SVGAGI in the germline V gene. The CDR3 totals 15 residues. The CDR3 region is CASSYAGRESEKLFF. The CDR3 DNA sequence: TGTGCCAGCAGTTACGCCGGCAGAGAGAGTGAAAAACTGTTTTTT.

The rearrangement links TRBV29-1 to TRBJ2-3, with TRBD1 matching over 7 bases. V shed 5 bases, J shed 5 bases, and the junction held 7 bases outside the gene matches. Germline CDR1 is SQVTM and CDR2 is ANQGSEA. CDR3 size: 13 residues. The CDR3 loop reads CSVRDRVGDTQYF. CDR3 DNA: TGCAGCGTTCGAGACAGGGTGGGAGATACGCAGTATTTT.

The chain recombines TRBV4-1 with TRBJ2-2, with TRBD1 matching over 7 bases. The CDR3 runs to 16 residues. The V gene end was trimmed by 0 bases and the J gene end by 5 bases; junction bases not matched to a gene: 6. Per the germline V gene, CDR1 is MGHRA and CDR2 is YSYEKL. For the CDR3, the DNA is TGCGCCAGCAGCCAAGATCCAGGGGGATTAACCGGGGAGCTGTTTTTT. This gives the protein CASSQDPGGLTGELFF.

The rearrangement links TRBV9 to TRBJ2-5; D could derive from TRBD1 or TRBD2 (5 bases each). Trimming took off 0 bases at V and 4 bases at J, with 13 bases between the two ends. The CDR3 sequence is 15 residues long. Per germline, CDR1 SGDLS and CDR2 YYNGEE. CDR3 amino acids: CASSVERDPRETQYF. CDR3 in DNA: TGTGCCAGCAGCGTAGAAAGGGACCCGCGAGAGACCCAGTACTTC.

This clonotype turned up a few times. The chain has TRBV20-1 and TRBJ2-2; D is perhaps TRBD1 or TRBD2 (5 bases each). This CDR3 contains 17 residues. Trimming pared 0 bases from V and 4 bases from J, leaving 18 bases between. CDR1 DFQATT and CDR2 SNEGSKA come from the germline V gene (reference sequence). CDR3 bases: TGCAGTGCTAGAGATTCTGGGGGACGGGCTGGCACCGGGGAGCTGTTTTTT. This encodes CSARDSGGRAGTGELFF.

This clonotype has just one count. V and J are TRBV5-6 and TRBJ2-2, with 10 bases identical to TRBD1. Trimming cost V 4 bases and J 4 bases; bases outside gene matches: 10. From germline, CDR1 is SGHDT and CDR2 YYEEEE. There are 17 residues in the CDR3. The CDR3 loop is CASSPGTGELSTGELFF. DNA of the CDR3: TGTGCCAGCAGCCCCGGGACAGGGGAATTAAGCACCGGGGAGCTGTTTTTT.

The chain employs TRBV9 and TRBJ2-2, with D unresolved. Trimming stripped 4 bases from V and 8 bases from J, with 18 bases between. Germline lookup yields CDR1 SGDLS and CDR2 YYNGEE. The CDR3 sequence is 15 residues long. The CDR3 nucleotides are TGTGCCAGCAGCTCAAGTGGGTCGATCGCTGGGGAGCTGTTTTTT. It is translated as CASSSSGSIAGELFF.

This clonotype came up a few times. In nucleotides, the CDR3 is TGTGCCAGCAGCCAATTATATTCCCCGGTAGTCTACAATGAGCAGTTCTTC. Translating it yields CASSQLYSPVVYNEQFF. The V and J genes are TRBV3-1 and TRBJ2-1; D ambiguous. The germline V gene encodes CDR1 LGHDT and CDR2 YNNKEL (reference sequence). Trimming removed 2 bases from V and 3 bases from J, with 17 bases in between. The CDR3 spans 17 residues.

This clonotype came up a few times. The V call is TRBV9, the J call TRBJ2-7, with 9 bases that match TRBD1. This CDR3 has 16 amino acids. Unmatched junction bases numbered 11, after V lost 3 bases and J lost 4 bases. Germline lookup yields CDR1 SGDLS and CDR2 YYNGEE. The CDR3 DNA reads TGTGCCAGCAGCGAAGGATCAGGGACAGGGTGGTACGAGCAGTACTTC. It is translated as CASSEGSGTGWYEQYF.

This chain joins TRBV27 and TRBJ1-2, with D unresolved. CDR1 MNHEY and CDR2 SMNVEV come from the germline V gene (reference sequence). This CDR3 has 13 residues. The germline V and J ends were trimmed by 6 bases and 6 bases, with 14 bases remaining between them. The CDR3, as DNA: TGTGCCAGCAGCCTATACCCCGACAATGGCTACACCTTC. Encoded protein: CASSLYPDNGYTF.